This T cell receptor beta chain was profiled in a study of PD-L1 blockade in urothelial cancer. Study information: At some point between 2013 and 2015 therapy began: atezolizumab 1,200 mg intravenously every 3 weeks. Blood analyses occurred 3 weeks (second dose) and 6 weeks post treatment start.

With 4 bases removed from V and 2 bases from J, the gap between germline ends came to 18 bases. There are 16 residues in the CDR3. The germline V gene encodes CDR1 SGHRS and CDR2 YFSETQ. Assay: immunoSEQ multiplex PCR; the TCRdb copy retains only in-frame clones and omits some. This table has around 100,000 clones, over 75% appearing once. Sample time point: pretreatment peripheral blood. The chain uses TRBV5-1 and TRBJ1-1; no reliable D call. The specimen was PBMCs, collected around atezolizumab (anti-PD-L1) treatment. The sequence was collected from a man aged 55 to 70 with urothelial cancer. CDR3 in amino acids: CASSPRDPGFNTEAFF. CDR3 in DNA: TGCGCCAGCAGCCCCCGGGATCCGGGTTTCAACACTGAAGCTTTCTTT.